The 17 T cell receptor beta chains presented below share a single source sample, sequenced in a study of control samples from healthy donors and cancer patients. Clones were read by immunoSEQ multiplex PCR, and TCRdb kept only the in-frame ones, dropping some. The data show approximately 82,000 clones, 94% seen once. Specimen: blood. The receptors derive from a woman aged 18-29 years in good health.

The rearrangement uses TRBV5-1 and TRBJ2-3; 8 bases map to TRBD1. The CDR3 spans 16 residues. Per germline, CDR1 SGHRS and CDR2 YFSETQ. Germline trimming cut 4 bases from V and 2 bases from J; bases unmatched to any gene: 9. CDR3 sequence reads: CASSDVRQGITDTQYF. The CDR3 DNA is TGCGCCAGCAGCGACGTGCGACAGGGGATCACAGATACGCAGTATTTT.

The chain combines TRBV28 with TRBJ2-7, with 7 bases that match TRBD2. The CDR3 length is 15 residues. From germline, CDR1 is MDHEN and CDR2 SYDVKM. J was trimmed by 5 bases and V by 8 bases; bases with no gene match: 15. The DNA of the CDR3 is TGTGCCAGCCTTTTGGGGGGGGGACTTCCCGACGAGCAGTACTTC. It encodes CASLLGGGLPDEQYF.

This clone was seen a handful of times. This chain connects TRBV9 to TRBJ2-7; a possible D gene is TRBD1 (5 bases). The CDR3 is 16 amino acids. CDR1 is SGDLS and CDR2 is YYNGEE in the germline V gene. The V end was cut by 0 bases, the J end by 9 bases, with 22 bases between. In DNA form, the CDR3 reads TGTGCCAGCAGCGTAGCTTCGCGGACACCCGTTGACGCGCAGTACTTC. Protein: CASSVASRTPVDAQYF.

The V gene is TRBV5-5, the J gene TRBJ2-1; 8 bases are a match to TRBD2. The CDR3 is 12 amino acids. Germline lookup yields CDR1 SGHKS and CDR2 YYEKEE (reference sequence). The J segment lost 8 bases and the V segment lost 7 bases, leaving 5 bases of the junction unmatched. The chain's CDR3 is CASSGTSYEQFF. The CDR3 DNA follows: TGTGCCAGCTCCGGGACTAGTTATGAGCAGTTCTTC.

The V and J genes are TRBV7-2 and TRBJ1-1; 9 bases are shared with TRBD1. Germline V gives CDR1 SGHTA, CDR2 FQGNSA. Trimming at V came to 5 bases and at J to 11 bases, leaving 12 bases not matched to a gene. CDR3 length equals 14 residues. The CDR3 sequence is CASSANRGQVRAFF. CDR3 DNA sequence: TGTGCCAGCAGCGCGAACAGGGGGCAGGTCCGCGCTTTCTTT.

DNA for the CDR3: TGTGCCAGCAGCTCAACCGGGACTAGGCCCGGGGAGCTGTTTTTT. Its translation: CASSSTGTRPGELFF. V and J are TRBV9 and TRBJ2-2; 8 bases match TRBD2. Trimming took 4 bases from V and 6 from J; bases not matched to a gene: 8. The CDR3 runs to 15 residues. Per the germline V gene, CDR1 is SGDLS and CDR2 is YYNGEE. The whole variable domain, remainder taken from reference TRBV9 and TRBJ2-2, is DSGVTQTPKHLITATGQRVTLRCSPRSGDLSVYWYQQSLDQGLQFLIQYYNGEERAKGNILERFSAQQFPDLHSELNLSSLELGDSALYFCASSSTGTRPGELFFGEGSRLTVL.

V and J are TRBV9 and TRBJ1-5; possibly TRBD1 for D (5 bases). Trimming took off 0 bases at V and 5 bases at J, with 12 bases between the two ends. CDR1 and CDR2 (germline): SGDLS, YYNGEE. The CDR3 runs 15 residues. The chain's CDR3 is CASSVESGLDQPQHF. The CDR3 region has the DNA TGTGCCAGCAGCGTAGAGTCAGGGCTGGATCAGCCCCAGCATTTT.

J is TRBJ2-3 and V is TRBV6-5; D uncertain. The length of the CDR3 is 12 residues. Trimming shortened V by 4 bases and J by 10 bases, and 12 bases separated the two germline ends. Germline V gives CDR1 MNHEY, CDR2 SVGAGI. CDR3 nucleotide sequence: TGTGCCAGCAGTTTCAGGACGGGTGCGCAGTATTTT. The encoded protein is CASSFRTGAQYF.

This rearrangement joins TRBV4-2 to TRBJ2-5, with 8 bases fitting TRBD2. The germline CDR1 and CDR2 sequences are LGHNA and YNFKEQ. V shed 0 bases and J 5 bases; nucleotides not matched to a gene: 8. The CDR3 sequence is 16 residues long. DNA for the CDR3: TGTGCCAGCAGCCAAGATCCCGGGGGGGCCGGGGAGACCCAGTACTTC. This gives the protein CASSQDPGGAGETQYF.

V gene TRBV5-1 combines with J gene TRBJ2-7; D is undetermined. The CDR3 length is 17 residues. The germline V gene encodes CDR1 SGHRS and CDR2 YFSETQ. V was clipped by 4 bases and J by 2 bases, with 22 bases between them. CDR3 residues: CASSINQFGAMAYEQYF. CDR3 nucleotide sequence: TGCGCCAGCAGCATAAACCAATTCGGCGCGATGGCCTACGAGCAGTACTTC. The full variable domain, with the rest looked up from reference TRBV5-1 and TRBJ2-7, is KAGVTQTPRYLIKTRGQQVTLSCSPISGHRSVSWYQQTPGQGLQFLFEYFSETQRNKGNFPGRFSGRQFSNSRSEMNVSTLELGDSALYLCASSINQFGAMAYEQYFGPGTRLTVT.

V gene TRBV7-9 combines with J gene TRBJ2-3; the D is unclear. The V gene lost 1 base and the J gene lost 6 bases, with 20 bases spanning the gap. This CDR3 region has 17 residues. Germline loops: CDR1 SEHNR, CDR2 FQNEAQ (reference sequence). The CDR3 nucleotides read TGTGCCAGCAGCTTAGAAGTAGGGTTGAAGGTTTCTGATACGCAGTATTTT. Its protein is CASSLEVGLKVSDTQYF.

The rearrangement joins TRBV29-1 to TRBJ1-1; 7 nucleotides agree with TRBD1. Germline-derived CDR1 and CDR2 are SQVTM and ANQGSEA. V was pared by 2 bases and J by 4 bases, with 7 bases of the junction left unmatched. The CDR3 totals 14 residues. CDR3 coding DNA: TGCAGCGTTGAACCTCGACAGGGAAGCACTGAAGCTTTCTTT. It yields the protein CSVEPRQGSTEAFF.

J is TRBJ1-2 and V is TRBV29-1; a possible D gene is TRBD1 (5 bases). This CDR3 has 14 amino acids. V was shortened by 4 bases and J by 2 bases, with 14 bases between the two germline ends. Germline V lookup: CDR1 SQVTM, CDR2 ANQGSEA. The chain's CDR3 is CSVVRQGGNYGYTF. CDR3 in DNA: TGCAGCGTTGTCCGGCAGGGTGGAAACTATGGCTACACCTTC.

This sequence joins TRBV27 and TRBJ2-5; 14 nucleotides line up with TRBD2. V was pared by 3 bases and J by 1 base, with 16 bases of the junction left unmatched. CDR1 and CDR2 from the germline V gene are MNHEY and SMNVEV (reference sequence). CDR3 length: 21 residues. In DNA form, the CDR3 reads TGTGCCAGCAGTTTGCAAAGATCGGGACTAGCGGGAGTGAGGGCCCAAGAGACCCAGTACTTC. It codes for CASSLQRSGLAGVRAQETQYF.

The chain uses TRBV28 and TRBJ1-4; TRBD1 matches at 7 bases. The length of the CDR3 is 16 residues. After removal of 3 bases from V and 8 bases from J, the junction contained 12 bases not matched to a gene. Germline assignment: CDR1 MDHEN and CDR2 SYDVKM. In DNA, the CDR3 is TGTGCCAGCAGTTTGATTTGGGGCAGGGGGGACGAAAAACTGTTTTTT. Protein sequence: CASSLIWGRGDEKLFF.

This chain joins TRBV6-5 and TRBJ2-7; perhaps D is TRBD1 or TRBD2 (5 bases each). This CDR3 spans 14 amino acids. In germline, CDR1 is MNHEY, CDR2 SVGAGI. Trimming left V 4 bases short and J 4 bases short, with 14 bases between. The CDR3 DNA follows: TGTGCCAGCAGTTGGGGGTGGGGCGAATACGAGCAGTACTTC. Protein product: CASSWGWGEYEQYF.

The chain combines TRBV6-5 with TRBJ2-3; 7 bases map to TRBD1. Germline values: CDR1 MNHEY, CDR2 SVGAGI. The V gene end was trimmed by 6 bases and the J gene end by 4 bases; junction bases not matched to a gene: 4. This CDR3 has 13 amino acids. This CDR3 reads CASRHTGADTQYF. The CDR3 coding sequence is TGTGCCAGCAGACATACAGGGGCAGATACGCAGTATTTT.